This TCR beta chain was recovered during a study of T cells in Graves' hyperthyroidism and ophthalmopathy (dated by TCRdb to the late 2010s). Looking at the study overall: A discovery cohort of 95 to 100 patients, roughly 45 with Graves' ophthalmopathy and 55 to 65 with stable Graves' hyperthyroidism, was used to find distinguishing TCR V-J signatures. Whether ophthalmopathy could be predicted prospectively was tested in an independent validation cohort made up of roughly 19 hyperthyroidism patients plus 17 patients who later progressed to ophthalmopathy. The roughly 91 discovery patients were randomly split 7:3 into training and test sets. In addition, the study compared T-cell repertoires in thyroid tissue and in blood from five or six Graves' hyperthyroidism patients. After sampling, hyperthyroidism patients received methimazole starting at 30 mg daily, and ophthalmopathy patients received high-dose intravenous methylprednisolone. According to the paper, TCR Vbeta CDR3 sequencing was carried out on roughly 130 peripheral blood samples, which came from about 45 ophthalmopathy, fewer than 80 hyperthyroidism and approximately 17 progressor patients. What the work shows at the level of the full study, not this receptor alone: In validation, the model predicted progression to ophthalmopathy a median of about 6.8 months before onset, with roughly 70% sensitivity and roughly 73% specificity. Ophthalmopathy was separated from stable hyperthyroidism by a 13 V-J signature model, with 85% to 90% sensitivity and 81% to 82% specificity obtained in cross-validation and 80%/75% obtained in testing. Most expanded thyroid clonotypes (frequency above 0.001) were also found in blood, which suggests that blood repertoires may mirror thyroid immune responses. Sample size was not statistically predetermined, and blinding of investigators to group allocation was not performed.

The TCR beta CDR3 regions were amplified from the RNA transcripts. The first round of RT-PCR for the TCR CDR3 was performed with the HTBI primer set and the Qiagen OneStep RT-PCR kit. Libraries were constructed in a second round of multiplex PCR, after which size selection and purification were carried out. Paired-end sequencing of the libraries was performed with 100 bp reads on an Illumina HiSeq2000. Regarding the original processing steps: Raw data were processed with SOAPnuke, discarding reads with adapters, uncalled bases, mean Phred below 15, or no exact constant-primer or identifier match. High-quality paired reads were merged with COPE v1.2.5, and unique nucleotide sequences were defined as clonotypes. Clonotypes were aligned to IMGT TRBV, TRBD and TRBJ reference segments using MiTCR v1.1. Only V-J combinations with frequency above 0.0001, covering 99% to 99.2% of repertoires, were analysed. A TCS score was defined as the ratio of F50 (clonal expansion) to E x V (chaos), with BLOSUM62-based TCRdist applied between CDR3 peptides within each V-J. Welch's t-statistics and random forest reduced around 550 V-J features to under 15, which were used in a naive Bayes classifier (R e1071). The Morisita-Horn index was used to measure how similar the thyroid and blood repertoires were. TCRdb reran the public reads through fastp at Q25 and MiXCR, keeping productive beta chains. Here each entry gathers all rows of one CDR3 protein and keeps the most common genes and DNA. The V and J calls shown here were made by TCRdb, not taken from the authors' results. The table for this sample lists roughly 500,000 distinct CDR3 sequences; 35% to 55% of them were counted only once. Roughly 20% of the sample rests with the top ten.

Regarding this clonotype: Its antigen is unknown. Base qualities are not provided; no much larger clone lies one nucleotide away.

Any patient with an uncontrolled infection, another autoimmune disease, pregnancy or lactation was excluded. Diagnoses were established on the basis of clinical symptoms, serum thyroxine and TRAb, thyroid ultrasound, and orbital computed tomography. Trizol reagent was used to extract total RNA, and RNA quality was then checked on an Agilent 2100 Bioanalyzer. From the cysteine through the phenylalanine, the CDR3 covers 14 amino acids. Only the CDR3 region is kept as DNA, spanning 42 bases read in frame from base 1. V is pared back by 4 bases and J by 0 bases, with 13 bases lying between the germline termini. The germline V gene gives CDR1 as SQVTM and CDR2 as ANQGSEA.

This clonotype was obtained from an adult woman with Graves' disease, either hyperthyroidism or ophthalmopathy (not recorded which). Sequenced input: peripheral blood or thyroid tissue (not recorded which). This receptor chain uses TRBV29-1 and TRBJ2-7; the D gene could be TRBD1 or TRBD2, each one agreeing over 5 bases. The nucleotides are TGCAGCGTTGGGGTTGGGGGAAGCTCCTACGAGCAGTACTTC. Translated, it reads CSVGVGGSSYEQYF.